This paragraph covers one T cell receptor (beta chain) sequence. Mismatch with germline at one junction end may stem from a read error. The data were taken from a study of cytomegalovirus exposure and HLA in healthy donors. The CDR3 length is 14 residues. Germline V gene lookup returns CDR1 SEHNR and CDR2 FQNEAQ (reference sequence). The PCR contained 60 Vbeta and 13 Jbeta primers. The repertoire was sequenced with immunoSEQ multiplex PCR; TCRdb's copy has only in-frame clones and lacks some. The repertoire holds 150,000 to 200,000 clones, with roughly 80% as singletons. This TCR derives from a woman aged 25 to 39 in good health and CMV-seropositive. The sample consisted of PBMCs. The chain uses TRBV7-9 and TRBJ1-4; 10 bases map to TRBD1. The CDR3 nucleotides are TGTTCCAGCAGCTTAGGACAGGGGGGTGAAAAACTGTTTTTT. Its protein product is CSSSLGQGGEKLFF. Drawing the rest from reference TRBV7-9 and TRBJ1-4, the complete variable domain is DTGVSQNPRHKITKRGQNVTFRCDPISEHNRLYWYRQTLGQGPEFLTYFQNEAQLEKSRLLSDRFSAERPKGSFSTLEIQRTEQGDSAMYLCSSSLGQGGEKLFFGSGTQLSVL.